This record concerns one T cell receptor beta chain sequence. V was pared by 0 bases and J by 4 bases, with 6 bases of the junction left unmatched. There are 16 residues in the CDR3. Germline V gene sequence: CDR1 SGHRS, CDR2 YFSETQ. These data belong to a study of blood T cell repertoires in COVID-19. Study-wide background: Italy, Spain and the United States were the sources of the convalescent and acute COVID-19 samples.

Generated by immunoSEQ multiplex PCR, the TCRdb table keeps only in-frame clones and is missing some. Of 200,000 or so clones listed, about 88% are singletons. This sequence was found in a woman aged 40 to 49 who had recovered from COVID-19. Sequencing was carried out using peripheral blood. The chain carries TRBV5-1 and TRBJ2-3, with 9 bases lining up with TRBD2. The CDR3 DNA reads as TGCGCCAGCAGCTTGGTTGCGGGAGGGCGTGCAGATACGCAGTATTTT. Encoded protein: CASSLVAGGRADTQYF.